This TCR beta chain was obtained from a study of blood T cell repertoires in COVID-19. Study-wide context: Nucleic acid was either cDNA or gDNA, and it came from T cells, B-cell-depleted T cells, or PBMCs.

The CDR3 spans 14 residues. V dropped 7 bases and J dropped 0 bases, with 13 bases sitting between them. Germline V gene lookup returns CDR1 MNHEY and CDR2 SVGAGI. Recruitment covered about two dozen US areas and drew participants whose ages spanned about 18 to 100 years. This clone appeared once. Using immunoSEQ multiplex PCR, the repertoire was profiled, and TCRdb retains in-frame clones only, with some absent. Altogether roughly 250,000 clones are present, 87% being singletons, with the ten largest covering 6% to 7%. Material for sequencing was PBMCs or T cells enriched from blood (not recorded which). The receptor's source is a woman aged 30 to 39 with acute COVID-19. The chain is built from TRBV6-5 and TRBJ2-7; D is possibly TRBD2 (5 bases). The DNA for the CDR3 is TGTGCCAGCAAAAGCGGACTGAGCTCCTACGAGCAGTACTTC. As protein: CASKSGLSSYEQYF.